This TCR beta chain was identified during a study of identical twins (TCRdb year 2016). Describing the broader study: TCR alpha and beta repertoires from monozygotic twins, unrelated adults of various ages and cord blood were deep-sequenced to test whether fetal clonotypes persist. To rule out contamination, the twin experiments were replicated at different times with different library preparation protocols.

The receptor library was made with 5' RACE. Sequencing instrument: Illumina HiSeq 2000. Template switching added a universal primer binding site, and the final cDNA carried a unique molecular identifier that allowed TCR cDNA molecules to be counted accurately. Specific primers in the conserved constant-segment region were used to synthesize first-strand cDNA for TCR alpha and beta chains. To control for contamination, each cDNA library was double barcoded with a SMART-Mk sample barcode plus Illumina barcodes. TruSeq adapter sequences, together with Illumina sample barcodes, were added in two successive PCR steps. TCR alpha and beta cDNA libraries were sequenced on the Illumina HiSeq platform with custom primers. Under the source paper's analysis protocol: Unique molecular identifiers were extracted from raw reads with MiGEC, and CDR3 positions were determined with MiXCR. Recombination models were inferred per individual with the repgenHMM and IGoR tools using an EM algorithm. The tcR package in R was used for shared clonotype analysis, with sharing normalized by the product of cloneset sizes. To study raw recombination free of thymic and clonal selection effects, out-of-frame nonproductive sequences were analyzed. TCRdb reprocessing: public reads trimmed at Q25 with fastp, clones called with MiXCR, in-frame beta chains kept. Rows with one shared CDR3 protein collapse into an entry with the most common genes and DNA. The V and J calls were not made by the authors but by TCRdb's processing. The sample table contains 570,000 or so distinct CDR3 sequences; only one count was recorded for over 8.5% of them. The ten largest clonotypes hold approximately 3% of the sample.

General findings and caveats noted by the study authors: Compared with coincidental sharing between unrelated individuals, out-of-frame TCR alpha sequences shared between twins showed an excess of sequences with low generation probability. Recombination models systematically underestimated out-of-frame TCR alpha sharing in monozygotic twins but agreed with sharing between unrelated individuals. Because the same donors could not be followed over many years, the conclusions depended on cross-sectional statistical analysis. Fewer insertions were carried by abundant cord blood beta clonotypes; a weaker similar trend was observed in young adult naive repertoires, while no such trend was observed in memory repertoires. Excess twin sharing in beta out-of-frame sequences was weaker because fewer shared sequences lowered the signal-to-noise ratio. Invariant T cells such as MAIT and iNKT could partly confound zero-insertion analyses, although diverse VJ usage argued against such confounding for most clonotypes.

This clonotype showed up just a few times. It has no known antigen specificity. No quality values exist for individual bases; no much larger clone is one base distant. The junction carries 15 bases between V and J, which are trimmed by 7 bases and 0 bases respectively. From its cysteine to its phenylalanine, the CDR3 spans 15 amino acids. The read is trimmed to its CDR3 DNA, 45 bases read in frame from base 1. All donors were healthy Caucasians. Three pairs of female monozygotic twins, all aged roughly 18 to 30 years, made up the twin cohort. RNA for TCR libraries was isolated from peripheral blood mononuclear cells. This sample also belongs to another study, concerning yellow fever vaccine responses in identical twins. Reported in the second study: The T cell response to vaccination in identical twins was reported by the authors to appear partly convergent and partly personalized. In identical twins, the study followed T cell clones that responded to the vaccine with precision.

The sequence was collected from a young woman in good health. The chain is encoded by TRBV23-1 joined to TRBJ2-5, with the D gene uncertain. TRBV23-1 is classed as an ORF, of uncertain function. The material sequenced was PBMCs. The nucleotides read TGCGCCAGCATATTCCCCGGCCCGTACCAAGAGACCCAGTACTTC. Its amino acids are CASIFPGPYQETQYF.